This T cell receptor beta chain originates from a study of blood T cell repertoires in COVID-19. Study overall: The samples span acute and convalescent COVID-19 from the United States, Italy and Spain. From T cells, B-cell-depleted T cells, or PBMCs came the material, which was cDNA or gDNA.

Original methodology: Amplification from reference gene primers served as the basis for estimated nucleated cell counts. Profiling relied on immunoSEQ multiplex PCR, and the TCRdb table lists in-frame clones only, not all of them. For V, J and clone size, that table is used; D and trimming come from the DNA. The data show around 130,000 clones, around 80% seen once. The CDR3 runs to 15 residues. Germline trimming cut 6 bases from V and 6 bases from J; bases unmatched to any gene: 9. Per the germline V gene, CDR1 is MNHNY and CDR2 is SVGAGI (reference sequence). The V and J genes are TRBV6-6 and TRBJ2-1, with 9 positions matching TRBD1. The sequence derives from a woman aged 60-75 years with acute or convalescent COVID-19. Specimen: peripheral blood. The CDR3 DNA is TGTGCCAGCAGGGTACAGGGGGCGGGTGGCAATGAGCAGTTCTTC. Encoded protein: CASRVQGAGGNEQFF.